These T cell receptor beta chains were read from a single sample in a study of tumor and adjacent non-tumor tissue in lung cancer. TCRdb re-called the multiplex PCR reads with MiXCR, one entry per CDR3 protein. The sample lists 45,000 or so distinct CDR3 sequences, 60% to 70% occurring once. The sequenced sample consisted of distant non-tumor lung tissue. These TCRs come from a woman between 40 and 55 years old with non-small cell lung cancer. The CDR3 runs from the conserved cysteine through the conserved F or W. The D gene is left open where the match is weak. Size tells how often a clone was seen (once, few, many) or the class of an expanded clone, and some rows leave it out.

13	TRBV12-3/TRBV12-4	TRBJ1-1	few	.	TGTGCCAGCGGGGTCGTGGACATGGGCGAAGCTCTCTTT	CASGVVDMGEALF
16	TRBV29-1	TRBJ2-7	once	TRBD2	TGTAGCGTTGGGGGTTCTGGGGGGGTTTCTTCGCACGAGCAGTACTTC	CSVGGSGGVSSHEQYF
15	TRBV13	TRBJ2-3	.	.	TGTGCCAGCAACAGAGGGGGGGGTTACAATCAGCCCCAGTATTTT	CASNRGGGYNQPQYF
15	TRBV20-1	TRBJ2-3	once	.	TGCAGTGCTATAGACTCCCGTGAGCGCACAGATACGCAGTATTTT	CSAIDSRERTDTQYF
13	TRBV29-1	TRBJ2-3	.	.	TGTAGCGCTGGGTGGCGGGGCACAGATATGCAGTATTTT	CSAGWRGTDMQYF
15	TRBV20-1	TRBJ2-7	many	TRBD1	TGCAGTGCTAGGGCCCCGGGACAGGGGGCGATAGAGCAGTACTTC	CSARAPGQGAIEQYF
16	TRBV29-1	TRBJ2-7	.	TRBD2	TGTAGCGCCGCCCGCACTAGCGGGAAGAAAGCCTACGAACAGTACTTC	CSAARTSGKKAYEQYF
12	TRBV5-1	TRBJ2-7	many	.	TGCGCCAGCAGCGGCCAGGGCCACGAGCAGTACTTC	CASSGQGHEQYF
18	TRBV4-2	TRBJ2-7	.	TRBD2	TGTGCCAGCAGCCAAGGGTATGCTAGCGGGGGGGCTACCTACGAGAAGTACTTC	CASSQGYASGGATYEKYF
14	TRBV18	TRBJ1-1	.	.	TGTGCCAGCTCACAACCCACAGGACTCACTGAAGCTTTCTTT	CASSQPTGLTEAFF
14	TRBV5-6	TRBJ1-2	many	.	TGTGCCAGCAGCTTCACCCCCGGGACACATGGCTACACCTTC	CASSFTPGTHGYTF
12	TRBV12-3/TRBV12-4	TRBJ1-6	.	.	.	CASSSSSSPLHF
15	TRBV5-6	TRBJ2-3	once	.	TGTGCCAGCAGCTTGGATCTTTCTAGCACAGATATGCAGTATTTT	CASSLDLSSTDMQYF
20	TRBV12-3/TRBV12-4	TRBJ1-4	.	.	TGTGCCAGCAGCTTCTGGCGCGACGTGACAGTTTTATCAACTAATGAAAAACTGTTTTTT	CASSFWRDVTVLSTNEKLFF
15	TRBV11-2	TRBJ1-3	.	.	TGTGCCAGCAGCTTAGAGGGACCCTCTGGAAACACCATATATTTT	CASSLEGPSGNTIYF
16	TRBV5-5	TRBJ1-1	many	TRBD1	TGTGCCAGCAGCTCGGTATTAGGGACAGGGGGCACTGAAGCTTTCTTT	CASSSVLGTGGTEAFF
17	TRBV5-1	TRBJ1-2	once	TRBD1	TGCGCCAACAGCCCTGGACAGGGGGATGATCTATTCTATGGCTACACCTTC	CANSPGQGDDLFYGYTF
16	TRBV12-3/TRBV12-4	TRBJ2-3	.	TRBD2	TGTGCCTGCACCTCCCAGGTGTTAGCGGGGTTCCATACGCTGTATTTT	CACTSQVLAGFHTLYF
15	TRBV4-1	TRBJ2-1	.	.	TGCGCCAGCAGGCCCCTAACGGGGGTCGTCAATGAGCAGTTCTTC	CASRPLTGVVNEQFF
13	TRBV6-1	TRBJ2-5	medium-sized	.	TGTGCCAGCATCATCCCCAATCAAGAGACCCAGTACTTC	CASIIPNQETQYF
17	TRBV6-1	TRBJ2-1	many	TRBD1	TGTGCCAGCAGTGCGACCCTTTCCAGGGGGCCCTACAATGAGCAGTTCTTC	CASSATLSRGPYNEQFF
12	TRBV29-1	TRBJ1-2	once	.	TGTAGCGCATGGACAGAGCCTAGGGGCTACACCTTC	CSAWTEPRGYTF
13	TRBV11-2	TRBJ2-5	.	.	TGTGCCAGCGGCTTGGGGAGACACGAGACCCAGTACTTC	CASGLGRHETQYF
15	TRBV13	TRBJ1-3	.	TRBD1	TGTGCCAGCGGCCTGCAGGGGGCAAATGGAAACACCATATATTTT	CASGLQGANGNTIYF
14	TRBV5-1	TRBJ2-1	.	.	TGCGCCAGCAGCTTGGAGCCGGGGGCATACCAGCAGTTCTTC	CASSLEPGAYQQFF
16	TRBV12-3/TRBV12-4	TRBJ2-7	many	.	TGTGCCAGCAGTCTACGCCCGGCAGGGGGGCCTTCCGAGCAGTACTTC	CASSLRPAGGPSEQYF
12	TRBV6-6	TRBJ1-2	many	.	TGTGCCAGCAGCCACCCCGGTTATGGCTACACCTTC	CASSHPGYGYTF
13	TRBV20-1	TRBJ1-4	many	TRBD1	TGCAGTGCTAGGGGGACAGTTAATGAAAAACTGTTTTTT	CSARGTVNEKLFF
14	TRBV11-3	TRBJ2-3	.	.	TGTGCCAGCAGTCCAAGTCAGGACACATATACGCAGTATTTC	CASSPSQDTYTQYF
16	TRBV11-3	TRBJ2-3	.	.	TGTGCCGGCAGCCTTCGATCAGGGGGAGGGATAGATACGCAGTATTTT	CAGSLRSGGGIDTQYF
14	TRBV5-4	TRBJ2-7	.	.	TGTGTCAGCGGCTTGGGGGCCGCAACATCCGAGCAGTACTTC	CVSGLGAATSEQYF
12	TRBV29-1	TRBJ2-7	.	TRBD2	TGCGGCGTTAGTACGAGCGGGAACGAGCAGTACTTC	CGVSTSGNEQYF
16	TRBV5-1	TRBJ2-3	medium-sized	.	TGCGCCAGCAGCTTGGATGCGGGGCGGAACACAGATACGCAGTATTTT	CASSLDAGRNTDTQYF
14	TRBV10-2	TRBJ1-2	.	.	TGCGCCAGCAGTTTCGGCGGTTCTGCTGGAGGCTACACCTTC	CASSFGGSAGGYTF
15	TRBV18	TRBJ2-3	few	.	TGTGCCAGCTCACTAAACAGGGACCCCGATGGTACGCAGTATTTT	CASSLNRDPDGTQYF
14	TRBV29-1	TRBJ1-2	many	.	TGCAGCGTTGGGACGGATACCTATAACTATGGCTACACCTTC	CSVGTDTYNYGYTF
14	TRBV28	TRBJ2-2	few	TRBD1	TGTGCCAGCTCCTGGGACAGGGCAACCGGGGAGCTGTTTTTT	CASSWDRATGELFF
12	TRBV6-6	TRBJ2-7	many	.	TGTGCCAGCAGCCGTCTACCCTACGAGCAGTACTTC	CASSRLPYEQYF
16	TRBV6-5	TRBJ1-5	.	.	TGTGCCAGCAGCCTGACGCGGGGACTCCTCAATCAGCCCCAGCATTTT	CASSLTRGLLNQPQHF
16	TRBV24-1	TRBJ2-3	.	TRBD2	TGTGCCACCAGTGATTTGAGTAGCGGGAGGGCTGATACGCAGTATTTT	CATSDLSSGRADTQYF
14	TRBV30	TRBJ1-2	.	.	TGTGCCTGGAGTCCCATGGGGTCGTGGGGATCTAACACCTTC	CAWSPMGSWGSNTF
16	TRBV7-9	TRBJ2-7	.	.	TGTGCCAGCAGCTCAGACCTGGGACAACTCTCCTACGAGCAGCACTTC	CASSSDLGQLSYEQHF
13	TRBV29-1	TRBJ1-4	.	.	TGCAGCGTTGAAGCTGTGGGACACGAAAAACTGTTTTTT	CSVEAVGHEKLFF
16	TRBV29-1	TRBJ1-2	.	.	TGCAGCGTTCCTGATGCCCTTACACAGGATAGGTATGGCTACACCTTT	CSVPDALTQDRYGYTF
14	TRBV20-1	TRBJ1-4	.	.	TGCAGTGCTAGCACCAGACGGACAAATGATAAACTGTTTTTT	CSASTRRTNDKLFF
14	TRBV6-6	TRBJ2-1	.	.	TGTTCCAGCAGTTACCTGCGGGCTCGAGATGAACAGTTCTTC	CSSSYLRARDEQFF
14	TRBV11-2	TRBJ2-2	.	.	TGTGCCAGCAGCAAGGTCCTAGCGCCCGGTGTGCTGTTTTTT	CASSKVLAPGVLFF
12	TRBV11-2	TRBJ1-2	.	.	TGTACCAGCAGAGCGGGTCCGGGGGGCTACACCTTC	CTSRAGPGGYTF
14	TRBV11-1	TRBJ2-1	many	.	TGTGCCAGCAGCTTAGAACGGACAGACAATGAGCAGTTCTTC	CASSLERTDNEQFF
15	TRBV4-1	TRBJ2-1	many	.	TGCGCCAGCAGCCCTAGCACACTACCATACCATGAGCAGTTCTTC	CASSPSTLPYHEQFF
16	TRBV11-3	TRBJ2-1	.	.	TGTGCCAGCAGCCCAAGACTTAGGAGCTCCTACTATGAACAGTTCTTC	CASSPRLRSSYYEQFF
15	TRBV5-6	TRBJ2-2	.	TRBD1	TGTGCCAGCAGCGTATACAGGGGGCATATCGGGGAGCTGTTTTTT	CASSVYRGHIGELFF
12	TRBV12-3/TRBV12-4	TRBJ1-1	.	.	TGTGCCAGCAGTTTAATTCCTAGGTTGGCTTTCTTT	CASSLIPRLAFF
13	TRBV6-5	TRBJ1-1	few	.	TGTGTCAGCAGACCACTTAGCAGGCCTGAAGCTTTCTTT	CVSRPLSRPEAFF